This T cell receptor beta chain was captured by sequencing in a study of T cells in Graves' hyperthyroidism and ophthalmopathy. No ophthalmopathy progression within 18 months constituted stable Graves' hyperthyroidism. Study-level findings and limits: Appearing also in blood were most of the thyroid clonotypes expanded above 0.001.

The germline V gene has CDR1 LNHDA and CDR2 SQIVND (reference sequence). The CDR3 has 11 residues. V was clipped by 3 bases and J by 7 bases, with 6 bases between them. Template material for amplifying TCR beta CDR3 regions consisted of RNA transcripts. First-round RT-PCR of the TCR CDR3 relied on the HTBI primer set. TCRdb fed the multiplex PCR reads into MiXCR, producing one record per CDR3 protein. The table shows 700,000 to 950,000 distinct CDR3 sequences, with about 35% occurring only once. At least ten counts were recorded for this clonotype. Its target is not known. Sequencing used blood. The chain uses TRBV19 and TRBJ1-1; D ambiguous. This TCR derives from a middle-aged woman with Graves' hyperthyroidism. The DNA of the CDR3 is TGTGCCAGTAGTATGTTGATTGAAGCTTTCTTT. Its protein is CASSMLIEAFF.